The clone carrying this T cell receptor (beta chain) was counted at least ten times. This CDR3 spans 16 amino acids. The V gene's germline CDR1 is MDHEN and CDR2 SYDVKM. After removal of 5 bases from V and 0 bases from J, the junction contained 7 bases not matched to a gene. The data were taken from a study of T cells after yellow fever vaccination. From the 5' RACE reads, TCRdb called clonotypes with MiXCR, one entry per CDR3 protein. The sample records roughly 48,000 distinct CDR3 sequences, around 7% being singletons. This clonotype was sampled from a man aged 18 to 30 who received the YFV17D yellow fever vaccine. V usage is TRBV28 and J usage is TRBJ2-7; TRBD2 aligns across 10 bases. Sequenced here: CD8+ T cells not binding an NS4B(214-222) dextramer, sorted from PBMCs, sampled roughly 45 days after the first yellow fever vaccination. The chain's CDR3 is CASSRQTSGYSYEQYF. Here the CDR3 DNA reads TGTGCCAGCAGTCGACAGACTAGCGGGTACTCCTACGAGCAGTACTTC.